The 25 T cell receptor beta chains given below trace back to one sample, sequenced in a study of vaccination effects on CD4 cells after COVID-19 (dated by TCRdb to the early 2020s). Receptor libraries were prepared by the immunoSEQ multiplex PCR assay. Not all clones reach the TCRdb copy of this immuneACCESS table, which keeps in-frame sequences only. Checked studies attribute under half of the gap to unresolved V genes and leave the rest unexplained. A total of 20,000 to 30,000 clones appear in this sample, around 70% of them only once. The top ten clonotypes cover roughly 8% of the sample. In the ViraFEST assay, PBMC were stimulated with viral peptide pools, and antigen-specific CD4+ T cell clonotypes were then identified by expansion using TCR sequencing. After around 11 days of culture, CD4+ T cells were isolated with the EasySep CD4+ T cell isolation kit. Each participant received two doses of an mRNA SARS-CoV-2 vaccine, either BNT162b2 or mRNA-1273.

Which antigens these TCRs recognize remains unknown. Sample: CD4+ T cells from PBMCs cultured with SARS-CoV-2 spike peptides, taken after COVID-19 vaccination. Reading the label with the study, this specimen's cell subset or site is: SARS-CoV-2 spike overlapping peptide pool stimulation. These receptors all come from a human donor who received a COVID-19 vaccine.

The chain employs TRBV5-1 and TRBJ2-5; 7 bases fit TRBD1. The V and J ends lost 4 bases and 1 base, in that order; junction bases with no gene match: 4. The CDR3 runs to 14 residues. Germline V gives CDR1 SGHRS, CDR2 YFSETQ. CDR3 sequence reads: CASSPGQPQETQYF. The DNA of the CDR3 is TGCGCCAGCAGCCCGGGACAGCCCCAAGAGACCCAGTACTTC. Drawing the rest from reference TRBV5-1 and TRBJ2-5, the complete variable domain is KAGVTQTPRYLIKTRGQQVTLSCSPISGHRSVSWYQQTPGQGLQFLFEYFSETQRNKGNFPGRFSGRQFSNSRSEMNVSTLELGDSALYLCASSPGQPQETQYFGPGTRLLVL.

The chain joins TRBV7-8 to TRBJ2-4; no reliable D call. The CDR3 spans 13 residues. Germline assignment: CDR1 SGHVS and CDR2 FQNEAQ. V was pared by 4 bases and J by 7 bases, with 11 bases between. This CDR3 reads CASSSNFLNIQYF. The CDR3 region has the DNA TGTGCCAGCAGCTCAAACTTCCTGAACATTCAGTACTTC.

As DNA, the CDR3 is TGTGCCAGTAGATCGGGTGTTTCACCCCTCCACTTT. Amino acid sequence: CASRSGVSPLHF. J is TRBJ1-6 and V is TRBV19; D is undetermined. The germline gives CDR1 LNHDA, CDR2 SQIVND (reference sequence). Trimming cost V 6 bases and J 9 bases, with 9 bases left between them. CDR3 length equals 12 residues.

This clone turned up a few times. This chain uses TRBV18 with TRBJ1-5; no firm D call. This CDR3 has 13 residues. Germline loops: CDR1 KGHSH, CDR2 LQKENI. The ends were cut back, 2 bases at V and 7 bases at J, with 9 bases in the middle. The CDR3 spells CASSPGFEQPQHF. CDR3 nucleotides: TGTGCCAGCTCACCAGGGTTTGAACAGCCCCAGCATTTT.

Here the CDR3 DNA reads TGTGCCAGCAGCTTCAGAGTTCTCAACACTGAAGCTTTCTTT. Translating it yields CASSFRVLNTEAFF. The chain has TRBV11-2 and TRBJ1-1, with no clear D. The CDR3 extends over 14 amino acids. Germline V CDR1 and CDR2: SGHAT, FQNNGV. Deletions cut 3 bases from V and 2 bases from J, with 10 bases between.

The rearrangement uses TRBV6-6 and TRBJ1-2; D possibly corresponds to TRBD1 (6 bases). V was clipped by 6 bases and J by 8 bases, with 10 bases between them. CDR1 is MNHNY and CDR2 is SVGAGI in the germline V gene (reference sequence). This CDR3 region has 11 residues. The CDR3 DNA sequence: TGTGCCAGCAGAGGGGGTGCGGGCTACACCTTC. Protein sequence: CASRGGAGYTF.

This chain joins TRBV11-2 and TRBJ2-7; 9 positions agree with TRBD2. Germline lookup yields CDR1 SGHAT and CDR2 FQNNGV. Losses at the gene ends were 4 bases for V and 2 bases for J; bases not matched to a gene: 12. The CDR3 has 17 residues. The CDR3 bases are TGTGCCAGCAGCTGGCATGGGGCTAGCGGGATTCCCTACGAGCAGTACTTC. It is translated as CASSWHGASGIPYEQYF.

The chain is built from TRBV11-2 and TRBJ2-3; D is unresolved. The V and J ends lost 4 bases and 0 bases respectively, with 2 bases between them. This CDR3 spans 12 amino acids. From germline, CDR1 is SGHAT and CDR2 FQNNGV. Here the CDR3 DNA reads TGTGCCAGCAGCTCTAGCACAGATACGCAGTATTTT. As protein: CASSSSTDTQYF.

The CDR3 region is CASSSGGTSAEETQYF. The CDR3 DNA sequence: TGTGCCAGCAGCTCCGGCGGGACTAGCGCCGAAGAGACCCAGTACTTC. The rearrangement links TRBV5-8 to TRBJ2-5; TRBD2 matches at 10 bases. With V trimmed by 3 bases and J by 3 bases, 8 bases remained unmatched. Germline values: CDR1 SGHTS, CDR2 YDEGEE. CDR3 size: 16 residues.

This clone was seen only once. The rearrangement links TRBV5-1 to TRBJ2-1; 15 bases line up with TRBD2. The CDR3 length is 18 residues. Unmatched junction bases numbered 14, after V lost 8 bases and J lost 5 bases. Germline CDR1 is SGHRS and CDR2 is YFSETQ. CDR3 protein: CARVEKGLAGGGDNEQFF. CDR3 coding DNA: TGCGCCAGGGTAGAAAAGGGACTAGCGGGAGGTGGAGACAATGAGCAGTTCTTC.

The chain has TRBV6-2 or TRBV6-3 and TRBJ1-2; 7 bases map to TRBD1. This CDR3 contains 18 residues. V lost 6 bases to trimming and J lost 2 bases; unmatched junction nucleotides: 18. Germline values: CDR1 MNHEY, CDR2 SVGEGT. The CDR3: CASSLLPDRRVANYGYTF. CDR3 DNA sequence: TGTGCCAGCAGCCTCCTACCGGACAGGAGGGTGGCAAACTATGGCTACACCTTC.

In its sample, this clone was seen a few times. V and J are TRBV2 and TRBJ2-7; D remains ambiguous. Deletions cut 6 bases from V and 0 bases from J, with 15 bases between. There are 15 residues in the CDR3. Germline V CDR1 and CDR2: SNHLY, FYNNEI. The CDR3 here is CASSQQPTLSYEQYF. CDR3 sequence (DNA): TGTGCCAGCAGCCAACAGCCAACCCTCTCCTACGAGCAGTACTTC.

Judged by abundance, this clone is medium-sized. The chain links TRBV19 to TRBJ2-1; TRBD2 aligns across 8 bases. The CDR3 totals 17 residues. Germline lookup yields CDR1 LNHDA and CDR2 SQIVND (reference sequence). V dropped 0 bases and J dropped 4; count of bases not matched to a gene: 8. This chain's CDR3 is CASSIEGREGVYNEQFF. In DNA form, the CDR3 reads TGTGCCAGTAGTATAGAAGGACGGGAGGGTGTGTACAATGAGCAGTTCTTC.

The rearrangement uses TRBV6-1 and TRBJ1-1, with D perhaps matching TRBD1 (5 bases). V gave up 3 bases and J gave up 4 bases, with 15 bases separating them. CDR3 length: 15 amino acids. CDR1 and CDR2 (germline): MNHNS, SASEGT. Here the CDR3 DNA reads TGTGCCAGCAGTGAGAATTTTGGGGGAGGCACTGAAGCTTTCTTT. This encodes CASSENFGGGTEAFF.

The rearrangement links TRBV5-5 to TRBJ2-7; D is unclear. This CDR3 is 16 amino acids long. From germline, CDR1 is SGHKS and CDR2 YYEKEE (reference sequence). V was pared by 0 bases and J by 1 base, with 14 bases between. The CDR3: CASSLAVTYTSYEQYF. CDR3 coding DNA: TGTGCCAGCAGCTTGGCTGTGACATATACTTCCTACGAGCAGTACTTC.

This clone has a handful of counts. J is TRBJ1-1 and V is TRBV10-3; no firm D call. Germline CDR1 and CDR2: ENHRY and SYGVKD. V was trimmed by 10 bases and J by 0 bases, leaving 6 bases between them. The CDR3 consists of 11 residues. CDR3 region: CATLMNTEAFF. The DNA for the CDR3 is TGTGCCACCCTAATGAACACTGAAGCTTTCTTT.

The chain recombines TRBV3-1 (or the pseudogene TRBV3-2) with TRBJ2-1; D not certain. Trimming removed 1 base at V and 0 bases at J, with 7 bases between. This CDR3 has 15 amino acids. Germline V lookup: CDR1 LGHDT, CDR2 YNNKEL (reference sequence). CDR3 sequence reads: CASSQVMSSYNEQFF. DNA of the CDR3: TGTGCCAGCAGCCAAGTTATGAGCTCCTACAATGAGCAGTTCTTC.

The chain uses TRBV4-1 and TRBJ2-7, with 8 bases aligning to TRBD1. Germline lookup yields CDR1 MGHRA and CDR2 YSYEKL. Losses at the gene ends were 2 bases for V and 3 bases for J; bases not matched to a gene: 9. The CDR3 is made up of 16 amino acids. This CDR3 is CASSQPDRGNLYEQYF. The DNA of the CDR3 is TGCGCCAGCAGCCAACCTGACAGGGGAAATCTCTACGAGCAGTACTTC.

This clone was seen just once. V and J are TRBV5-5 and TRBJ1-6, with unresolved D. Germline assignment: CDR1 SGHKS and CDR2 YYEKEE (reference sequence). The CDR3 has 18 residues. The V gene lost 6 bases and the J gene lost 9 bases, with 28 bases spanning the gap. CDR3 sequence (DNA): TGTGCCAGCACCACCTCGGGGTTTCGAGGTGGACGGATTTCACCCCTCCACTTT. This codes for CASTTSGFRGGRISPLHF.

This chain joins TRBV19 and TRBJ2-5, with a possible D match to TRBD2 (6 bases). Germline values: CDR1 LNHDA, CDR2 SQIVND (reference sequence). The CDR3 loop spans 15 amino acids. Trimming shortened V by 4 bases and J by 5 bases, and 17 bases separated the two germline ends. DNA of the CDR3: TGTGCCAGTAGTAGGATTAGCGGCCCGAAGGAGACCCAGTACTTC. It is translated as CASSRISGPKETQYF. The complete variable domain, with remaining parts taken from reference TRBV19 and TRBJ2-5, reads DGGITQSPKYLFRKEGQNVTLSCEQNLNHDAMYWYRQDPGQGLRLIYYSQIVNDFQKGDIAEGYSVSREKKESFPLTVTSAQKNPTAFYLCASSRISGPKETQYFGPGTRLLVL.

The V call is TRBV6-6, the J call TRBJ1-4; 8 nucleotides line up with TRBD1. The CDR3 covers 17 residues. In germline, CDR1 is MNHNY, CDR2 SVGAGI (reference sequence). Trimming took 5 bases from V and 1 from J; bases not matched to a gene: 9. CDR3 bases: TGTGCCAGCAGTCCTATAATTGGACAGGGAACTAATGAAAAACTGTTTTTT. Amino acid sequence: CASSPIIGQGTNEKLFF.

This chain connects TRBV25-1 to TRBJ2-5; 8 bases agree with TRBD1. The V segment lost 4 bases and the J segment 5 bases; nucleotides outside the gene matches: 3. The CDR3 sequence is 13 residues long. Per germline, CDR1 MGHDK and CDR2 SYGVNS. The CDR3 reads CASSVTGAETQYF. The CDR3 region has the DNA TGTGCCAGCAGTGTGACAGGGGCGGAGACCCAGTACTTC.

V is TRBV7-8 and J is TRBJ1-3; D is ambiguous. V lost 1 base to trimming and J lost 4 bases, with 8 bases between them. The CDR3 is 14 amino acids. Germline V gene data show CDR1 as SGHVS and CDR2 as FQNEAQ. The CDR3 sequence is CASSLVSRGNTIYF. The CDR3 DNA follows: TGTGCCAGCAGCTTAGTGTCGCGGGGAAACACCATATATTTT.

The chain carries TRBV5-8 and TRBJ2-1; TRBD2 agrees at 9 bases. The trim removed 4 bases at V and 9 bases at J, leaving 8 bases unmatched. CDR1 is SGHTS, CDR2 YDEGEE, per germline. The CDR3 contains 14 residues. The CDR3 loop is CASSHLAGRGEQFF. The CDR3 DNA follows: TGTGCCAGCAGCCATCTAGCGGGGCGTGGTGAGCAGTTCTTC.

The CDR3 here is CASSIKGTNTEAFF. The DNA of the CDR3 is TGTGCCTCCTCAATCAAGGGGACGAACACTGAAGCTTTCTTT. This chain connects TRBV10-3 to TRBJ1-1, with a possible D match to TRBD1 (5 bases). V shed 11 bases and J shed 1 base, with 17 bases lying between them. The CDR3 is 14 residues long. Germline V gene lookup returns CDR1 ENHRY and CDR2 SYGVKD.